Presented here are 22 T cell receptor beta chains from one specimen sequenced in a study of T cells after yellow fever vaccination. TCRdb passed the 5' RACE reads through MiXCR, listing each CDR3 protein once. The data contain some 160,000 distinct CDR3 sequences, 5.5% to 7.5% of them singletons. Sequencing was performed on CD4+ T cells sorted from PBMCs, taken about 5 days after the first yellow fever vaccination. The receptor source for this set is a man aged 18 to 30 who received the YFV17D yellow fever vaccine.

The sample holds many counts of this clonotype. This chain joins TRBV5-1 and TRBJ2-1; the match to TRBD2 covers 8 bases. This CDR3 contains 16 residues. V gave up 0 bases and J gave up 5 bases; unmatched junction bases: 7. Germline CDR1 is SGHRS and CDR2 is YFSETQ. CDR3 in DNA: TGCGCCAGCAGCTTGGATCGGGGGGGCCCCCACAATGAGCAGTTCTTC. It specifies CASSLDRGGPHNEQFF.

This clonotype was observed at least ten times. The germline gene is not matched at one end of the junction; a read error may be the cause. The chain carries TRBV7-2 and TRBJ2-5, with 8 bases that match TRBD2. This CDR3 has 14 amino acids. CDR1 SGHTA and CDR2 FQGNSA come from the germline V gene. The CDR3 loop reads CASSLAGVQETQYF. The CDR3 DNA is TGTGCCAGCAGCCTAGCGGGCGTCCAAGAGACCCAGTACTTC.

At least ten counts were recorded for this clonotype. The V and J genes are TRBV5-6 and TRBJ1-2; D is ambiguous. Between the trimmed V and J ends, which lost 0 bases and 6 bases, there was a span of 6 bases. CDR1 SGHDT and CDR2 YYEEEE come from the germline V gene. This CDR3 is built from 12 residues. DNA of the CDR3: TGTGCCAGCAGCTTGGTTAGGGATGGCTACACCTTC. This codes for CASSLVRDGYTF.

This sequence joins TRBV4-1 and TRBJ1-5; the D gene is possibly TRBD1 (5 bases). Germline assignment: CDR1 MGHRA and CDR2 YSYEKL. There are 13 residues in the CDR3. Trimming removed 3 bases at V and 7 bases at J, with 10 bases between. CDR3 protein: CASSHLRDQPQHF. CDR3 coding DNA: TGCGCCAGCAGCCACCTCAGGGACCAGCCCCAGCATTTT.

At least ten counts were recorded for this clonotype. The chain carries TRBV9 and TRBJ2-1; maybe TRBD2 (6 bases). The CDR3 is 20 amino acids. V gave up 4 bases and J gave up 3 bases, with 29 bases separating them. Germline V gene data show CDR1 as SGDLS and CDR2 as YYNGEE. The CDR3 region is CASSRVSSLVGGIYYNEQFF. The CDR3 DNA reads TGTGCCAGCAGCCGAGTTTCCTCACTTGTGGGGGGTATCTACTACAATGAGCAGTTCTTC.

Remarks on this clonotype: A read error may produce the germline difference seen at one junction end. V usage is TRBV11-2 and J usage is TRBJ2-7; the D is unclear. Germline CDR1 is SGHAT and CDR2 is FQNNGV. The CDR3 runs to 11 residues. The CDR3 coding sequence is TGTGCCAGCAGCCTAGACTACGAGCAGTACTTC. This encodes CASSLDYEQYF.

The chain links TRBV27 to TRBJ2-5, with 7 nucleotides matching TRBD1. Trimming removed 6 bases from V and 4 bases from J; junction bases left unmatched: 5. Germline loops: CDR1 MNHEY, CDR2 SMNVEV (reference sequence). The CDR3 length is 13 residues. The CDR3 DNA reads TGTGCCAGCAGGGTCAGGGGGAGAGAGACCCAGTACTTC. Protein: CASRVRGRETQYF.

In its sample, this clonotype was seen many times. The rearrangement joins TRBV20-1 to TRBJ1-3; maybe TRBD1 (6 bases). The V gene's germline CDR1 is DFQATT and CDR2 SNEGSKA (reference sequence). V lost 6 bases and J lost 0, with 15 bases in between. The CDR3 is made up of 15 amino acids. Written as DNA, the CDR3 is TGCAGTGCGCCGGACAGCGGGGTCTCTGGAAACACCATATATTTT. Its translation is CSAPDSGVSGNTIYF.

The rearrangement uses TRBV6-2 or TRBV6-3 and TRBJ2-7, with TRBD2 matching 7 bases. The V and J ends lost 6 bases and 0 bases, in that order; junction bases with no gene match: 8. The CDR3 is 15 residues long. Germline CDR1 and CDR2: MNHEY and SVGEGT. The CDR3 spells CASRLAGATSYEQYV. CDR3 bases: TGTGCCAGCAGGTTAGCGGGCGCCACCTCCTACGAGCAGTACGTC.

This clonotype was detected only a few times. The rearrangement joins TRBV11-1 to TRBJ1-1; D gene unclear. Trimming pared 2 bases from V and 6 bases from J, leaving 7 bases between. The germline V gene has CDR1 SGHAT and CDR2 FQDESV (reference sequence). The length of the CDR3 is 12 residues. The CDR3 sequence is CASSLSNAEAFF. The DNA of the CDR3 is TGTGCCAGCAGCTTAAGTAACGCTGAAGCTTTCTTT.

This clonotype occurred a few times. V gene TRBV24-1 combines with J gene TRBJ2-3; possible D gene TRBD2, 5 bases. CDR1 and CDR2 (germline): KGHDR, SFDVKD. Trimming stripped 1 base from V and 1 base from J, with 14 bases between. The CDR3 is 17 amino acids. The CDR3 nucleotides are TGTGCCACCAGTGATTTCGAGGGAAGGAAAGGCACAGATACGCAGTATTTT. Translated: CATSDFEGRKGTDTQYF.

Ten or more counts support this clonotype. V gene TRBV4-1 combines with J gene TRBJ1-5; no firm D call. The V end was cut by 2 bases, the J end by 7 bases, with 15 bases between. Germline lookup yields CDR1 MGHRA and CDR2 YSYEKL. The CDR3 consists of 15 residues. The CDR3 is CASSQTFREGQPQHF. CDR3 bases: TGCGCCAGCAGCCAAACCTTCCGGGAAGGGCAGCCCCAGCATTTT.

This chain uses TRBV4-1 with TRBJ1-6; D is ambiguous. The CDR3 has 17 amino acids. Germline V gene sequence: CDR1 MGHRA, CDR2 YSYEKL. The V end was cut by 1 base, the J end by 9 bases, with 19 bases between. The CDR3 bases are TGCGCCAGCAGCCAAGCTAGGGCGGAGGAAGCGTTTTCACCCCTCCACTTT. It encodes CASSQARAEEAFSPLHF.

This clonotype appeared many times. The chain uses TRBV3-1 and TRBJ1-3; TRBD1 might be the D (6 bases). Germline loops: CDR1 LGHDT, CDR2 YNNKEL (reference sequence). Trimming took 6 bases from V and 4 from J, leaving 16 bases between them. This CDR3 has 15 residues. The CDR3 here is CASSAYRDGGNTIYF. The CDR3 nucleotides are TGTGCCAGCAGTGCATACAGGGACGGCGGAAACACCATATATTTT.

The chain links TRBV25-1 to TRBJ2-1; 7 nucleotides agree with TRBD1. Trimming took 3 bases from V and 0 from J; bases not matched to a gene: 2. Germline V CDR1 and CDR2: MGHDK, SYGVNS. The CDR3 runs 15 residues. CDR3 in DNA: TGTGCCAGCAGTGAGCCAGGGGGCTCCTACAATGAGCAGTTCTTC. Its protein is CASSEPGGSYNEQFF.

This clonotype was seen ten or more times. The CDR3 loop reads CATSDRQGWQYF. The DNA for the CDR3 is TGTGCCACCAGTGACCGACAGGGGTGGCAGTATTTT. The chain links TRBV24-1 to TRBJ2-3; 8 bases are a match to TRBD1. The trim removed 4 bases at V and 11 bases at J, leaving 4 bases unmatched. CDR3 size: 12 residues. Germline assignment: CDR1 KGHDR and CDR2 SFDVKD.

Worth noting for this clonotype: At one end, the junction sequence differs from germline, possibly due to a read error. This chain connects TRBV4-3 to TRBJ2-1, with 10 bases that match TRBD2. The CDR3 loop spans 16 amino acids. Germline CDR1 LGHNA, CDR2 YSLEER. The CDR3 is CVSSQEVAGGHNEQFF. The CDR3 DNA reads as TGCGTCAGCAGCCAAGAGGTAGCGGGGGGCCACAATGAGCAGTTCTTC.

The chain carries TRBV2 and TRBJ2-4, with D tentatively TRBD1 (5 bases). The V and J ends lost 4 bases and 0 bases respectively, with 10 bases between them. The germline gives CDR1 SNHLY, CDR2 FYNNEI. The CDR3 has 15 amino acids. In DNA form, the CDR3 reads TGTGCCAGCAGTGGAAACAGGATAGCCAAAAACATTCAGTACTTC. It is translated as CASSGNRIAKNIQYF.

The sample holds many counts of this clonotype. The V call is TRBV4-1, the J call TRBJ1-2; 7 bases agree with TRBD1. Germline-derived CDR1 and CDR2 are MGHRA and YSYEKL. The CDR3 covers 15 residues. Losses at the gene ends were 5 bases for V and 1 base for J; bases not matched to a gene: 7. The CDR3 is CASSRGQGGNYGYTF. The CDR3 region has the DNA TGCGCCAGCAGCAGGGGGCAGGGAGGTAACTATGGCTACACCTTC.

On this clonotype: This may be a read error: a much more frequent sequence differs by one nucleotide. The chain combines TRBV19 with TRBJ2-2, with D tentatively TRBD2 (6 bases). Germline assignment: CDR1 LNHDA and CDR2 SQIVND (reference sequence). Trimming stripped 3 bases from V and 4 bases from J, with 12 bases between. There are 15 residues in the CDR3. The CDR3 sequence: CASSIGRRGTGELFF. DNA of the CDR3: TGTGCCAGTAGTATTGGAAGGAGGGGCACCGGGGAGCTGTTTTTT.

This clonotype has a count of ten or more. The gene calls are TRBV19 and TRBJ2-1; 8 bases are a match to TRBD2. The CDR3 has 17 residues. The germline V gene has CDR1 LNHDA and CDR2 SQIVND (reference sequence). After removal of 0 bases from V and 1 base from J, the junction contained 5 bases not matched to a gene. This CDR3 is CASSIDLGGGSYNEQFF. The CDR3 region has the DNA TGTGCCAGTAGTATAGATCTAGGCGGGGGGTCCTACAATGAGCAGTTCTTC.

This clonotype was picked up a small number of times. This chain joins TRBV20-1 and TRBJ2-5, with 9 nucleotides matching TRBD1. With 5 bases clipped from V and 2 bases from J, the junction kept 9 bases outside the gene matches. This CDR3 is 15 amino acids long. In germline, CDR1 is DFQATT, CDR2 SNEGSKA (reference sequence). The CDR3 here is CSAQGQGGEQETQYF. The CDR3, as DNA: TGCAGTGCTCAGGGACAGGGCGGAGAACAAGAGACCCAGTACTTC.